Presented here are 19 T cell receptor beta chains from one specimen sequenced in a study of blood T cell repertoires in COVID-19. The assay was immunoSEQ multiplex PCR, and TCRdb's table has in-frame clones only and misses some. There are some 200,000 clones in the sample; 82% occur only once, and about an eighth lies in the top ten. The sequencing sample was made of PBMCs or T cells enriched from blood (not recorded which). These receptors came from a man aged 35 to 55 who had recovered from COVID-19.

The chain joins TRBV19 to TRBJ2-7; D may be TRBD1 (5 bases). V was clipped by 3 bases and J by 2 bases, with 8 bases between them. Germline V gives CDR1 LNHDA, CDR2 SQIVND (reference sequence). The CDR3 is 13 amino acids. CDR3 sequence (DNA): TGTGCCAGTAGTATTCAGGGAACCTACGAGCAGTACTTC. As protein: CASSIQGTYEQYF.

V usage is TRBV5-1 and J usage is TRBJ1-3, with D possibly being TRBD1 (5 bases). The CDR3 is made up of 17 amino acids. The germline V gene encodes CDR1 SGHRS and CDR2 YFSETQ. Trimming removed 3 bases from V and 0 bases from J, with 16 bases in between. The CDR3: CASSSGTGLFSGNTIYF. CDR3 bases: TGCGCCAGCAGCTCTGGAACGGGACTGTTCTCTGGAAACACCATATATTTT. The variable domain in full, with the rest retrieved from reference TRBV5-1 and TRBJ1-3, is KAGVTQTPRYLIKTRGQQVTLSCSPISGHRSVSWYQQTPGQGLQFLFEYFSETQRNKGNFPGRFSGRQFSNSRSEMNVSTLELGDSALYLCASSSGTGLFSGNTIYFGEGSWLTVV.

This clone has more than one count but fewer than ten. The chain combines TRBV3-1 (or the pseudogene TRBV3-2) with TRBJ1-2; the match to TRBD1 covers 10 bases. Germline CDR1 is LGHDT and CDR2 is YNNKEL (reference sequence). The length of the CDR3 is 17 residues. J gave up 7 bases and V 4 bases, and 15 bases lay outside the gene matches. CDR3 sequence (DNA): TGTGCCAGCAGCCCGTATACTCACGGGACAGGGGTTTCTGGCTACACCTTC. Amino acid sequence: CASSPYTHGTGVSGYTF.

The V call is TRBV7-3, the J call TRBJ2-7, with 8 bases lining up with TRBD2. Germline V CDR1 and CDR2: SGHTA, FQGTGA. This CDR3 comprises 15 residues. The V and J ends lost 5 bases and 7 bases, in that order; junction bases with no gene match: 13. For the CDR3, the DNA is TGTGCCAGCAGCCCCCGACTAGCGCTCCCTGGGGAGCAGTACTTC. This encodes CASSPRLALPGEQYF.

The chain recombines TRBV18 with TRBJ2-7; TRBD1 matches at 8 bases. The V segment lost 3 bases and the J segment 6 bases; nucleotides outside the gene matches: 7. Per germline, CDR1 KGHSH and CDR2 LQKENI. This CDR3 comprises 14 residues. As DNA, the CDR3 is TGTGCCAGCTCACCCGGACAGGGCTTCGGCGAGCAGTACTTC. Amino acid sequence: CASSPGQGFGEQYF.

The chain combines TRBV30 with TRBJ1-6; possibly TRBD1 for D (5 bases). V lost 3 bases, J lost 4 bases, and 13 bases lay in between. The length of the CDR3 is 15 residues. Germline CDR1 GTSNPN, CDR2 SVGIG (reference sequence). This CDR3 reads CAWRGQGLYNSPLHF. For the CDR3, the DNA is TGTGCCTGGAGAGGGCAGGGCCTTTATAATTCACCCCTCCACTTT. Combining the CDR3 with reference TRBV30 and TRBJ1-6 gives the whole variable domain SQTIHQWPATLVQPVGSPLSLECTVEGTSNPNLYWYRQAAGRGLQLLFYSVGIGQISSEVPQNLSASRPQDRQFILSSKKLLLSDSGFYLCAWRGQGLYNSPLHFGNGTRLTVT.

This chain joins TRBV11-2 and TRBJ2-5; 7 positions agree with TRBD1. Trimming removed 4 bases from V and 5 bases from J; junction bases left unmatched: 10. The germline V gene has CDR1 SGHAT and CDR2 FQNNGV. The CDR3 totals 15 residues. The CDR3 sequence is CASSSSQGIGETQYF. CDR3 nucleotides: TGTGCCAGCAGCTCGTCACAGGGGATTGGGGAGACCCAGTACTTC.

The chain links TRBV10-1 to TRBJ2-1; 12 bases are shared with TRBD2. The CDR3 runs to 17 residues. J was trimmed by 7 bases and V by 5 bases; bases with no gene match: 12. CDR1 and CDR2 from the germline V gene are WNHNN and SYGVQD (reference sequence). CDR3 DNA sequence: TGCGCCAGCAGTTCGACACTAGCGGGAGGCCCCAGGAATGAGCAGTTCTTC. It yields the protein CASSSTLAGGPRNEQFF.

The chain recombines TRBV7-2 with TRBJ1-5; the D is unclear. V lost 2 bases and J lost 3, with 11 bases in between. Germline CDR1 and CDR2: SGHTA and FQGNSA. The CDR3 runs to 15 residues. For the CDR3, the DNA is TGTGCCAGCAGCTTACAGATATCTTCCAATCAGCCCCAGCATTTT. Translating gives CASSLQISSNQPQHF.

This clone was recorded once. J is TRBJ1-2 and V is TRBV9; weak D call: TRBD1 (6 bases). The germline V gene encodes CDR1 SGDLS and CDR2 YYNGEE. The germline V and J ends were trimmed by 3 bases and 4 bases, with 16 bases remaining between them. This CDR3 is built from 15 residues. As DNA, the CDR3 is TGTGCCAGCAGCGCCCGGACAGTTCTCGGCTATGGCTACACCTTC. This sequence encodes CASSARTVLGYGYTF.

The chain carries TRBV6-4 and TRBJ2-1, with 8 nucleotides matching TRBD2. CDR1 MRHNA and CDR2 SNTAGT come from the germline V gene. Trimming cost V 6 bases and J 4 bases; bases outside gene matches: 8. The CDR3 totals 15 residues. CDR3 in amino acids: CASSVSGSVYNEQFF. The CDR3 coding sequence is TGTGCCAGCAGCGTGAGCGGGAGTGTTTACAATGAGCAGTTCTTC.

J is TRBJ2-1 and V is TRBV3-1 (or the pseudogene TRBV3-2); tentatively, D is TRBD2 (6 bases). CDR3 length: 14 amino acids. CDR1 and CDR2 (germline): LGHDT, YNNKEL (reference sequence). The V gene lost 1 base and the J gene lost 6 bases, with 10 bases spanning the gap. The CDR3 DNA reads TGTGCCAGCAGCCAAGGAAGCGGGTGCAATGAGCAGTTCTTC. This translates into CASSQGSGCNEQFF.

CDR3 in DNA: TGTGCCAGCAGCCGTGACAGGTACCAAGAGACCCAGTACTTC. Translated, it gives CASSRDRYQETQYF. The gene calls are TRBV7-2 and TRBJ2-5, with D possibly being TRBD1 (6 bases). CDR3 length: 14 amino acids. Between the trimmed V and J ends, which lost 5 bases and 0 bases, there was a span of 10 bases. CDR1 and CDR2 (germline): SGHTA, FQGNSA.

This chain uses TRBV6-5 with TRBJ2-1, with 8 bases lining up with TRBD2. The germline CDR1 and CDR2 sequences are MNHEY and SVGAGI. The CDR3 has 15 residues. Trimming at V came to 7 bases and at J to 7 bases, leaving 12 bases not matched to a gene. The chain's CDR3 is CASILQEGLGNEQFF. CDR3 sequence (DNA): TGTGCCAGCATCCTACAGGAGGGACTAGGGAATGAGCAGTTCTTC.

This chain joins TRBV27 and TRBJ2-3, with TRBD2 matching 9 bases. Germline values: CDR1 MNHEY, CDR2 SMNVEV (reference sequence). This CDR3 is built from 18 residues. J gave up 0 bases and V 5 bases, and 12 bases lay outside the gene matches. This CDR3 reads CASSPRPPSGRSTDTQYF. DNA for the CDR3: TGTGCCAGCAGTCCCCGACCCCCGAGCGGGAGGAGCACAGATACGCAGTATTTT.

The gene calls are TRBV6-5 and TRBJ2-2; perhaps TRBD1 as D (6 bases). Per the germline V gene, CDR1 is MNHEY and CDR2 is SVGAGI. CDR3 length equals 15 residues. The V and J ends lost 6 bases and 1 base respectively, with 12 bases between them. In DNA form, the CDR3 reads TGTGCCAGCAGAATACAGGGCCTGAACACCGGGGAGCTGTTTTTT. This encodes CASRIQGLNTGELFF.

J is TRBJ2-1 and V is TRBV24-1; the D is unclear. CDR1 is KGHDR, CDR2 SFDVKD, per germline. V was clipped by 5 bases and J by 8 bases, with 12 bases between them. The CDR3 runs to 13 residues. CDR3 DNA: TGTGCCACCAGTGGGCATTCTGTCGATGAGCAGTTCTTC. Translation: CATSGHSVDEQFF.

The chain has TRBV27 and TRBJ1-2, with 11 bases aligning to TRBD1. The ends lost 3 bases at V and 2 bases at J; junction bases unmatched: 5. CDR3 length equals 16 residues. Germline values: CDR1 MNHEY, CDR2 SMNVEV (reference sequence). The CDR3 nucleotides are TGTGCCAGCAGTTTCTTAGGACAGGGGGCAAACTATGGCTACACCTTC. Its protein is CASSFLGQGANYGYTF.

This clone was seen a handful of times. V and J are TRBV7-3 and TRBJ2-1, with TRBD1 matching 9 bases. The CDR3 totals 13 residues. Per germline, CDR1 SGHTA and CDR2 FQGTGA. With 10 bases clipped from V and 5 bases from J, the junction kept 6 bases outside the gene matches. In nucleotides, the CDR3 is TGTGCCACAGGACAGGGGATCCACAATGAGCAGTTCTTC. Translation gives CATGQGIHNEQFF.